This section outlines one T cell receptor (beta chain) sequence together with its context. Trimming cost V 5 bases and J 5 bases; bases outside gene matches: 13. This CDR3 contains 16 residues. Germline V gene data show CDR1 as SGHVS and CDR2 as FQNEAQ. Reverse transcription of extracted RNA yielded cDNA, which provided the sequencing template. Using immunoSEQ multiplex PCR, the repertoire was profiled, and TCRdb retains in-frame clones only, with some absent. The data hold approximately 150,000 clones, with around 55% observed a single time. The source of the sample is a study of CD8+ T cells in alopecia areata.

The receptor was isolated from a human donor in good health. The rearrangement links TRBV7-8 to TRBJ2-5, with TRBD2 matching over 8 bases. Source material: CD4+ T cells sorted from blood. The CDR3 region has the DNA TGTGCCAGCAGCCCAAGCGGGGGTTCTTCTTTGGAGACCCAGTACTTC. Its translation is CASSPSGGSSLETQYF.